Listed below are T cell receptor beta chains from one sample, sequenced in a study of OX40 agonist ivuxolimab in advanced cancers. Assay: immunoSEQ multiplex PCR; the TCRdb copy retains only in-frame clones and omits some. The sample yields thousands of clones, roughly 67% seen once. The source material was CD4+ or CD8+ T cells sorted from blood, sampled in a trial of the OX40 agonist ivuxolimab. The receptors were sampled from an adult with an advanced solid tumor such as melanoma, head and neck, liver or kidney cancer. The CDR3 runs from the conserved cysteine through the conserved F or W. The order of the fields is D gene, CDR3 length, J gene, clone size, V gene, CDR3 protein, CDR3 DNA. The D gene is left open where the match is weak. Not every row has a clone size; where given, it reads once, few, many or a size class.

>-|15|TRBJ1-1|-|TRBV5-1
CASSLNPWTQSEAFF
TGCGCCAGCAGCTTAAATCCCTGGACACAGAGTGAAGCTTTCTTT
>TRBD1|15|TRBJ1-2|-|TRBV4-3
CASSPRQGIRYGYTF
TGCGCCAGCAGCCCTCGACAGGGAATCAGATATGGCTACACCTTC
>TRBD2|17|TRBJ2-1|-|TRBV9
CASSVGASGGSYNEQFF
TGTGCCAGCAGCGTAGGGGCTAGCGGGGGCTCCTACAATGAGCAGTTCTTC
>TRBD2|19|TRBJ2-7|once|TRBV14
CASSQDTAGGEFYSYEQYF
TGTGCCAGCAGCCAAGATACAGCGGGGGGGGAATTTTACTCCTACGAGCAGTACTTC
>TRBD1|15|TRBJ1-1|-|TRBV7-3
CASSFTGGRMAEAFF
TGTGCCAGCAGCTTTACAGGGGGAAGGATGGCTGAAGCTTTCTTT
>-|17|TRBJ1-5|-|TRBV19
CASSYDLGDYSNQPQHF
TGTGCCAGTAGTTACGACCTCGGAGATTATAGCAATCAGCCCCAGCATTTT
>TRBD1|13|TRBJ1-2|-|TRBV6-1
CASSGTGNYGYTF
TGTGCCAGCAGCGGGACAGGGAACTATGGCTACACCTTC
>-|13|TRBJ2-2|-|TRBV4-1
CASRLLNTGELFF
TGCGCCAGCAGGCTACTTAACACCGGGGAGCTGTTTTTT
>TRBD2|13|TRBJ2-1|few|TRBV7-6
CASSLGKAGGEFF
TGTGCCAGCAGCTTAGGTAAAGCGGGGGGTGAGTTCTTC
>-|16|TRBJ2-2|few|TRBV9
CASSVGGQIRTGELFF
TGTGCCAGCAGCGTAGGAGGACAGATTCGCACCGGGGAGCTGTTTTTT
>-|10|TRBJ2-3|-|TRBV6-1
CASSERRGYF
TGTGCCAGCAGTGAAAGGAGGGGGTATTTT
>-|12|TRBJ2-7|-|TRBV7-9
CASSESSYEQYF
TGTGCCAGCAGCGAAAGCTCCTACGAGCAGTACTTC
>-|13|TRBJ1-1|-|TRBV28
CASSLLSNTEAFF
TGTGCCAGCAGTTTGTTATCGAACACTGAAGCTTTCTTT
>-|21|TRBJ2-4|-|TRBV21-1
CPSSNGGGLAGVWTTKNIQYF
TGTCCCAGCAGCAATGGGGGCGGGCTAGCGGGGGTATGGACGACGAAAAACATTCAGTACTTC
>-|15|TRBJ2-5|-|TRBV2
CASSEGGGAWKTQYF
TGTGCCAGCAGTGAAGGGGGGGGCGCTTGGAAGACCCAGTACTTC
>-|13|TRBJ1-1|-|TRBV28
CASSSRQGTEAFF
TGTGCCAGCAGTTCGCGCCAGGGGACGGAAGCTTTCTTT
>-|14|TRBJ1-5|-|TRBV5-6
CASSDGTTDQPQHF
TGTGCCAGCAGCGACGGGACAACAGATCAGCCCCAGCATTTT
>-|13|TRBJ1-2|-|TRBV7-9
CASRIDPNYGYTF
TGTGCCAGCAGGATCGACCCTAACTATGGCTACACCTTC
>-|15|TRBJ1-6|-|TRBV6-6
CASSPRGSRISPLHF
TGTGCCAGCAGTCCCCGAGGGAGTAGAATTTCACCCCTCCACTTT
>-|12|TRBJ2-7|-|TRBV7-9
CASSSSGTLEYF
TGTGCCAGCAGCTCCTCCGGGACCTTGGAGTACTTC
>TRBD1|14|TRBJ2-5|few|TRBV11-3
CASSSRTGQETQYF
TGTGCCAGCAGCAGCCGGACAGGTCAAGAGACCCAGTACTTC
>-|13|TRBJ1-5|few|TRBV7-7
CASSLGGAQPQHF
TGTGCTAGCAGCTTAGGTGGGGCCCAGCCCCAGCATTTT
>-|11|TRBJ2-7|-|TRBV6-1
CASGISYEQYF
TGTGCCAGCGGGATATCCTACGAGCAGTACTTC
>-|15|TRBJ2-7|-|TRBV5-1
CASRYKDGASYEQYF
TGCGCCAGCAGGTACAAGGATGGGGCCTCCTACGAGCAGTACTTC
>-|12|TRBJ2-7|-|TRBV5-1
CASSFKRDEQYF
TGCGCCAGCAGCTTCAAGAGGGACGAGCAGTACTTC
>TRBD1|16|TRBJ2-3|-|TRBV28
CASSLRAGGRTDTQYF
TGTGCCAGCAGTTTAAGGGCAGGGGGTCGCACAGATACGCAGTATTTT
>TRBD2|14|TRBJ2-5|many|TRBV7-6
CASSPGTTEETQYF
TGTGCTAGCAGCCCCGGGACTACGGAAGAGACCCAGTACTTC
>TRBD2|15|TRBJ2-3|-|TRBV7-6
CASSSTSGAVDTQYF
TGTGCCAGCAGCTCGACTAGCGGGGCTGTAGATACGCAGTATTTT